The clone carrying this T cell receptor beta chain appeared a few times. Its matching antigen is unknown. These data belong to a study of early T cells in non-severe SARS-CoV-2 infection. Broader study findings: Private and CD4 specificities were missed by VDJdb matching, which favored anti-spike CD8 responses.

CDR1 and CDR2 from the germline V gene are MNHNS and SASEGT. The length of the CDR3 is 17 residues. Trimming shortened V by 6 bases and J by 4 bases, and 22 bases separated the two germline ends. Each CDR3 protein is one row after TCRdb ran MiXCR on the 5' RACE reads. This repertoire shows 40,000 to 45,000 distinct CDR3 sequences, about 6% found once; its top ten account for about 20%. This receptor was taken from an adult who was a healthcare worker with PCR-confirmed SARS-CoV-2 infection or an uninfected control (not recorded which). V and J are TRBV6-1 and TRBJ2-1; D is possibly TRBD1 or TRBD2 (7 bases each). Specimen: whole blood, collected at baseline. The CDR3 spells CASRSHYQGGIYNEQFF. The DNA of the CDR3 is TGTGCCAGCAGGTCCCACTACCAGGGGGGGATATACAATGAGCAGTTCTTC.